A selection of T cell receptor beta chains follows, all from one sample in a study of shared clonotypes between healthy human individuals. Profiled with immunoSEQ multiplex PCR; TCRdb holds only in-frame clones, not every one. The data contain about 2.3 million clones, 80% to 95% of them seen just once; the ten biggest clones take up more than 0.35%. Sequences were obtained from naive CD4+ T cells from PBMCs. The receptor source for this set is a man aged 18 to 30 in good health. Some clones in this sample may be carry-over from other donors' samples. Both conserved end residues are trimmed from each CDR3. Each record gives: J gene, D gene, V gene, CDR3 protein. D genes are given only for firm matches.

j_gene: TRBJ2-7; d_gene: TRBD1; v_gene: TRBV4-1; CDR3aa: ASSQVRTGGYEQY
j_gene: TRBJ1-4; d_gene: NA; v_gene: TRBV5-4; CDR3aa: ASSLGQVSEKLF
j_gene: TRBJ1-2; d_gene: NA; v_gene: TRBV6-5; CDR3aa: ASTLGGRSYGYT
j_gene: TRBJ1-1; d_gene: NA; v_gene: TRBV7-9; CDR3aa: ASSRGGLGTEAF
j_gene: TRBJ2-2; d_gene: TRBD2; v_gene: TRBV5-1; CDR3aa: ASSVQAGGVNTGELF
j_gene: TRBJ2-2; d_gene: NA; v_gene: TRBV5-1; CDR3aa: ASRSEGTGELF
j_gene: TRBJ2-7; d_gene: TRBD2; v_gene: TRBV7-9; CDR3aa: ASSLGSGSDYEQY
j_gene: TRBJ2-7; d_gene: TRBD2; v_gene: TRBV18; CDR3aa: ASSPGLAGVEEQY
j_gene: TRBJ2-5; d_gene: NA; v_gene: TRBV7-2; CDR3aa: ASSLLGGPAPETQY
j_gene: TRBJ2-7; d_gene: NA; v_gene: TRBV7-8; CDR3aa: ASSLGLAGSYEQY
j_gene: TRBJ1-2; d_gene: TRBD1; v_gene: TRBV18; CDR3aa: ASSQRTGGQDGYT
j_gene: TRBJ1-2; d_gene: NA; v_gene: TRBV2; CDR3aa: ASSGGQYGPYGYT
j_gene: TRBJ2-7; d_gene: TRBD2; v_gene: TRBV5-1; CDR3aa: ASSAPGLASSYEQY
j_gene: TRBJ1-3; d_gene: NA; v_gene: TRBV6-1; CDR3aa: ASTRPREGNTIY
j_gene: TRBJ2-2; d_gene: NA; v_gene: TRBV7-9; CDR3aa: ASRAGTHRTGELF
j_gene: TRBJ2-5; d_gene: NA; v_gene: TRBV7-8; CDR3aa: ASSRMRRREETQY
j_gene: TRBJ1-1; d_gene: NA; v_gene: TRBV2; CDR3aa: ASRKFGGRRVEEAF
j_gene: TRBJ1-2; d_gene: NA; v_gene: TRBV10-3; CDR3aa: AISESTGNYGYT
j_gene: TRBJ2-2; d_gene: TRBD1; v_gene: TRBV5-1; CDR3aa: ASSLEGATYTGELF
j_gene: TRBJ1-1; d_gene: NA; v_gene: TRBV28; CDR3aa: ASSFVQVNTEAF
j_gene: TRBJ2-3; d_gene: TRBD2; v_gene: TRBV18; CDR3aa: ASSPWAGGQDTQY
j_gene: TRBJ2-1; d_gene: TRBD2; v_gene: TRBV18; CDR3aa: ASSPQRESEQF
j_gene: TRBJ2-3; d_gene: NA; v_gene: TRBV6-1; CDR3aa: ASSPRAQPDTQY
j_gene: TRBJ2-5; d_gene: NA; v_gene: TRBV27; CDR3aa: ASSSSRWVQY
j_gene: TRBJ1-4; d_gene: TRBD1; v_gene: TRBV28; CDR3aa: ASSLARGRLKEKLF
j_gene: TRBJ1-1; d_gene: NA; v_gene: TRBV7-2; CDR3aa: ASTLQGKGGSEAF
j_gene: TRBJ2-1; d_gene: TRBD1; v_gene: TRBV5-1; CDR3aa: ASSAGQGPYNEQF
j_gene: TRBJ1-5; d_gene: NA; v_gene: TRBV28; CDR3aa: ASSFGRAWQPQH
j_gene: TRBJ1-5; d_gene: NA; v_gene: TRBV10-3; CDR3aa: AISVGSNNQPQH
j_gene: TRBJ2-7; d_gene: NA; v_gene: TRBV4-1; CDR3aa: ASSHNVRQPTYEQY
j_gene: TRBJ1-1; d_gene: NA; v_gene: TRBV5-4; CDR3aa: ASSLPGVNTEAF
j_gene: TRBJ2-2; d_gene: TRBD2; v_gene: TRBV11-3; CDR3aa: ASSPRQGLAGPNTGELF
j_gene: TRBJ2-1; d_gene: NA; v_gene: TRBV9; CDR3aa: ASSVDIYNEQF
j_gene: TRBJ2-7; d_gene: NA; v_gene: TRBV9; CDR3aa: ASSVASSVGEQY
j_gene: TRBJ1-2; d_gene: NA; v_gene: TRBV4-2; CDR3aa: ASSQVAQDGYT
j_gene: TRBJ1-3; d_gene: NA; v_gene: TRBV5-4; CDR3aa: ASSSPNGGNTIY
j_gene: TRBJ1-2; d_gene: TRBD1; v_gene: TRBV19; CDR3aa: ASSMRQGAPGYGYT
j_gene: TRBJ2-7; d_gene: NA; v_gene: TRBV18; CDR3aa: ASSPPPGTYEQY
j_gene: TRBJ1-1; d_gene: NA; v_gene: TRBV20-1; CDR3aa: SARVNTEAF
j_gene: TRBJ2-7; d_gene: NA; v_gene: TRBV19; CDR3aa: ASSISPGTYEQY
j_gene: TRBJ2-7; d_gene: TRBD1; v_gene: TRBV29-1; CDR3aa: SVVRDRGSDEQY
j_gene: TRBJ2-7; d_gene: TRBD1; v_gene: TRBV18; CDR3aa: ASSPGTGNHEQY
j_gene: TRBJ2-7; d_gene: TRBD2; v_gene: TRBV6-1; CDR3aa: ASRGGRTSSYEQY
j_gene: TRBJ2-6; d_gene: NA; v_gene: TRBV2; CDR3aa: ASRQETVNSGANVLT